This record concerns one T cell receptor (beta chain) sequence. No cognate antigen has been identified for it. One base away there is no much larger clone; base qualities are not given. The source of the sample is a study of shared clonotypes between healthy human individuals (dated by TCRdb to 2018 to 2020). Looking at the study overall: The cohort comprised a couple of women and a few men aged 18 to 49 years. Each donor's leukapheresis produced roughly between about 0.9 and 9.5 billion PBMCs. For each donor, CD4 naive and CD4 memory were each given three plates, CD8 naive was given two plates, and CD8 memory was given one plate. Different laboratories and diverse techniques were used to prepare libraries and sequence TCR repertoires, to increase sequencing depth and limit assay-specific biases. To estimate repertoire size and how much clonotypes are shared between individuals, the study performed deep sequencing of blood TCR repertoires from a handful of healthy adults. Overall results and qualifications from the work: Sharing across a few donors was observed for approximately 5% of naive CD4, less than 4% of naive CD8, over 2% of memory CD4, and around 0.4% of memory CD8 clonotypes. Sampling was restricted to blood, and TCR repertoires in tissue are likely to differ from TCR repertoires in blood. Based on pairwise subsampling, the degree of clonotype sharing among donors was expected to be affected by sequencing depth. Larger estimated clonotype richness was generally found for naive subsets than for memory subsets. Compared with non-shared clonotypes, clonotypes shared by all four sorted-subset donors had higher generation probabilities. Rarefaction of sorted-subset datasets indicated incomplete sequencing despite the large sequencing depth. The genetic and exposure-history diversity represented was limited by the small number of donors.

Using the deep immunoSEQ assay, multiplex PCR amplified TCR CDR3 regions from genomic DNA. Extracted genomic DNA from each cell subset was distributed evenly across all wells of several immunoSEQ 96-well plates, and each plate was treated as a replicate. For sorted subsets, approximately 210 ng of genomic DNA, equivalent to 30,000 or so T cell genomes, went into each replicate PCR. Purified libraries were quantified with a Qubit 3.0 fluorometer, sized on a Bioanalyzer 2100, and re-quantified with the KAPA Library Quantification kit. Each immunoSEQ 96-well plate was sequenced on its own single-read 150-cycle Illumina NextSeq 550 flow cell. The authors' pipeline ran thus. Because the immunoSEQ output included only junctional sequences and no quality scores, the filtering could not be the same as the filtering used for full-length reads. Sequences were annotated with PyIR, a Python wrapper for IgBLAST v1.9, using IMGT germline references to assign V/J genes and CDR3. Reads were filtered out if the reads had weak V/J assignments (E-value above 1e-6), no CDR3, stop codons, out-of-frame junctions, or ambiguous translated residues. V3J clonotypes were defined as sequences sharing the same inferred V gene, J gene, and CDR3 amino acid sequence. Percentage overlap between repertoires was calculated by dividing the number of shared unique clonotypes by the size of the smaller repertoire. Three approaches were used to assess repertoire richness: RTK rarefaction, the Chao1 estimator, and Recon v2.1 estimates of unobserved clonotypes. Generation probabilities were computed with OLGA for all TCRbeta clonotypes obtained by the gDNA method from four donors. TCRdb obtained this table from immuneACCESS and retained in-frame rearrangements with V and J assigned. These tables miss some clones; where compared with another copy, unresolved V genes account for less than half of the shortfall, and the remainder is unexplained. V, J and clone size are those of that table, while D and trimming were read from the DNA. This sample comprises nearly 1,000,000 clones, around 80% of them detected only once. In total, the top ten clones hold approximately 1.5% of the sample.

V is trimmed back by 8 bases and J by 2 bases, and the junction contains 10 bases that no gene match accounts for. The CDR3 holds 16 amino acids from the cysteine to the phenylalanine. Only CDR3 DNA remains: 48 bases, in frame from the first base. CDR1 and CDR2 were assigned from the germline V gene as SGHTA and FQGNSA. Donors were healthy HIV-negative adults with no recently reported acute infections or vaccinations. Every donor was a Caucasian adult living in Nashville, Tennessee, USA. CD4+ T cells were enriched by magnetic negative selection; naive cells were then positively selected on CD45RA, and the negative fraction formed the memory subset. After blood collection by leukapheresis, PBMCs were isolated using Ficoll-Histopaque density gradient centrifugation and then cryopreserved in the vapor phase of liquid nitrogen. Purity and quantity of every magnetically sorted T cell population were checked by analytical flow cytometry. From each sorted fraction, genomic DNA was isolated and quantified by UV absorbance on a Nanodrop 2000c.

The sample comprised memory CD4+ T cells sorted from blood. The cell subset or site label, as the study defines it: CD45RA-negative fraction. This TCR was sampled from a young man in good health. In this chain, TRBV7-2 is recombined with TRBJ2-1, and TRBD2 aligns with 9 junction nucleotides. The nucleotide sequence reads TGTGCCAGCCGAGGACCTAGCGGGACCCCCTACAATGAGCAGTTCTTC. It encodes CASRGPSGTPYNEQFF.